The 29 T cell receptor beta chains below all came from one sample that was sequenced in a study of T cells in Graves' hyperthyroidism and ophthalmopathy. RNA transcripts gave rise to amplified TCR beta CDR3 regions. First-round RT-PCR of the TCR CDR3 relied on the HTBI primer set. TCRdb ran MiXCR on the multiplex PCR reads and lists one entry per CDR3 protein. Among about 600,000 distinct CDR3 sequences listed, roughly 15% were seen once. Material for sequencing was blood. The receptors stem from a middle-aged woman with Graves' ophthalmopathy.

This clonotype showed up just a few times. V is TRBV15 and J is TRBJ2-1; D not certain. Germline CDR1 reads LNHNV; CDR2 reads YYDKDF (reference sequence). Trimming took off 8 bases at V and 0 bases at J, with 8 bases between the two ends. The CDR3 is 13 amino acids. The CDR3 loop reads CATLGDSYNEQFF. The CDR3 bases are TGTGCCACCTTAGGAGACTCCTACAATGAGCAGTTCTTC.

This clonotype was counted ten times or more. CDR3 in amino acids: CAWRQFMNTEAFF. The CDR3 DNA reads as TGTGCCTGGAGACAGTTTATGAACACTGAAGCTTTCTTT. This rearrangement joins TRBV30 to TRBJ1-1; D call uncertain. CDR1 is GTSNPN and CDR2 is SVGIG in the germline V gene (reference sequence). This CDR3 has 13 amino acids. The germline V and J ends were trimmed by 3 bases and 0 bases, with 8 bases remaining between them. Filled out from reference TRBV30 and TRBJ1-1, the complete variable domain reads SQTIHQWPATLVQPVGSPLSLECTVEGTSNPNLYWYRQAAGRGLQLLFYSVGIGQISSEVPQNLSASRPQDRQFILSSKKLLLSDSGFYLCAWRQFMNTEAFFGQGTRLTVV.

This clonotype was counted only a few times. Its ends do not fully match the called genes, so a read error is possible. The chain links TRBV5-1 to TRBJ2-7; 9 positions match TRBD1. Germline CDR1 SGHRS, CDR2 YFSETQ. This CDR3 is 14 amino acids long. DNA of the CDR3: TGCGCCGGCAGCTCGAGGGGACAGGGCTACGAGCAGTACTTC. Translation gives CAGSSRGQGYEQYF.

This clonotype was counted at least ten times. The chain carries TRBV18 and TRBJ2-1; D call uncertain. Trimming left V 4 bases short and J 8 bases short, with 18 bases between. From germline, CDR1 is KGHSH and CDR2 LQKENI. The CDR3 sequence is 15 residues long. The CDR3 DNA reads TGTGCCAGCTCACAATCTTCCCCGCCGGTTGATGAGCAGTTCTTC. This sequence encodes CASSQSSPPVDEQFF.

This clonotype has at least ten counts. The chain combines TRBV3-1 with TRBJ2-1; D is undetermined. CDR3 size: 14 residues. The V gene's germline CDR1 is LGHDT and CDR2 YNNKEL (reference sequence). The V and J ends lost 0 bases and 5 bases respectively, with 8 bases between them. CDR3 bases: TGTGCCAGCAGCCAAGATTGGAAAGACAATGAGCAGTTCTTC. Translation gives CASSQDWKDNEQFF.

The chain combines TRBV20-1 with TRBJ2-1; 8 nucleotides align to TRBD1. In germline, CDR1 is DFQATT, CDR2 SNEGSKA (reference sequence). J was trimmed by 6 bases and V by 6 bases; bases with no gene match: 13. The CDR3 covers 15 residues. CDR3 bases: TGCAGTGCAGCACACGGACAGGGCTCAACCAATGAGCAGTTCTTC. Protein product: CSAAHGQGSTNEQFF.

This clonotype was seen only a few times. Compared with germline, one end of the junction differs, possibly owing to a read error. This chain links TRBV6-2 or TRBV6-3 with TRBJ2-7; 8 nucleotides agree with TRBD2. The CDR3 runs to 13 residues. Germline CDR1 MNHEY, CDR2 SVGEGT. The CDR3 loop is CASKRGISYGQYF. The CDR3, as DNA: TGTGCCAGCAAGCGGGGGATCTCCTACGGGCAGTACTTC.

The table lists this clonotype with a few counts. The J gene is TRBJ2-1, the V gene TRBV4-1; 7 bases agree with TRBD1. J gave up 4 bases and V 6 bases, and 12 bases lay outside the gene matches. The CDR3 has 16 residues. Germline V lookup: CDR1 MGHRA, CDR2 YSYEKL. The CDR3 sequence is CASSNPGTASYNEQFF. CDR3 bases: TGCGCCAGCAGTAATCCAGGGACAGCGTCTTACAATGAGCAGTTCTTC.

The V call is TRBV6-2 or TRBV6-3, the J call TRBJ2-6, with D tentatively TRBD1 (6 bases). Trimming took 6 bases from V and 4 from J, leaving 10 bases between them. In germline, CDR1 is MNHEY, CDR2 SVGEGT. The CDR3 consists of 14 residues. The CDR3 spells CASRNRDGANVLTF. The CDR3, as DNA: TGTGCCAGCAGGAACAGGGACGGGGCCAACGTCCTGACTTTC.

About this clonotype: Just one base apart from a much larger clone, this may be a read error. The rearrangement joins TRBV6-1 to TRBJ2-1; weak D call: TRBD2 (7 bases). This CDR3 spans 19 amino acids. Per germline, CDR1 MNHNS and CDR2 SASEGT. The CDR3 is CAGRTSGEVAGEFYNEQFF. In DNA, the CDR3 is TGTGCCGGCAGGACCTCAGGGGAGGTCGCGGGAGAGTTCTACAATGAGCAGTTCTTC.

This clonotype was seen only a few times. The chain joins TRBV30 to TRBJ1-5, with a possible D match to TRBD1 (5 bases). Trimming removed 3 bases at V and 0 bases at J, with 18 bases between. CDR1 and CDR2 (germline): GTSNPN, SVGIG (reference sequence). This CDR3 contains 17 residues. CDR3 residues: CAWSSGSSRGSNQPQHF. The CDR3 nucleotides are TGTGCCTGGAGCAGCGGCAGTTCTAGGGGTAGCAATCAGCCCCAGCATTTT.

This clonotype was detected ten times or more. CDR3 in DNA: TGTGCCAGCACCCTCGGGTCGAGTACTGAAGCTTTCTTT. Translating it yields CASTLGSSTEAFF. The chain links TRBV2 to TRBJ1-1; D remains unclear. CDR1 SNHLY and CDR2 FYNNEI come from the germline V gene. Deletions cut 7 bases from V and 5 bases from J, with 14 bases between. This CDR3 is 13 amino acids long.

This clonotype was recorded many times. The V and J genes are TRBV18 and TRBJ1-3; 7 bases fit TRBD1. The CDR3 runs 16 residues. Germline V CDR1 and CDR2: KGHSH, LQKENI. The ends lost 2 bases at V and 2 bases at J; junction bases unmatched: 6. The CDR3 reads CASSPSRTGAGNTIYF. DNA for the CDR3: TGTGCCAGCTCACCATCCCGAACAGGGGCTGGAAACACCATATATTTT.

This clonotype has at least ten counts. This chain connects TRBV20-1 to TRBJ2-7, with TRBD2 matching 10 bases. This CDR3 contains 16 residues. J gave up 1 base and V 0 bases, and 6 bases lay outside the gene matches. Germline V gene sequence: CDR1 DFQATT, CDR2 SNEGSKA (reference sequence). As DNA, the CDR3 is TGCAGTGCTAGAGACTATAGCGGGGGGTCTTCCTACGAGCAGTACTTC. This gives the protein CSARDYSGGSSYEQYF.

This clonotype has only one observation. The chain employs TRBV19 and TRBJ2-7; D remains unclear. The CDR3 runs 15 residues. Germline V gene lookup returns CDR1 LNHDA and CDR2 SQIVND (reference sequence). With 0 bases removed from V and 3 bases from J, the gap between germline ends came to 12 bases. In DNA form, the CDR3 reads TGTGCCAGTAGTATAGATTTAAGGACGGTCTACGAGCAGTACTTC. Its translation is CASSIDLRTVYEQYF.

The V gene is TRBV11-1, the J gene TRBJ2-1, with 12 bases aligning to TRBD2. The trim removed 5 bases at V and 3 bases at J, leaving 8 bases unmatched. Germline CDR1 SGHAT, CDR2 FQDESV (reference sequence). This CDR3 spans 17 amino acids. CDR3 nucleotides: TGTGCCAGCAGCCAAGGGACTAGCGGGCCGAACTACAATGAGCAGTTCTTC. Protein product: CASSQGTSGPNYNEQFF.

The rearrangement links TRBV18 to TRBJ1-4; TRBD1 aligns across 7 bases. Germline-derived CDR1 and CDR2 are KGHSH and LQKENI. The CDR3 runs to 16 residues. V lost 6 bases to trimming and J lost 1 base; unmatched junction nucleotides: 8. The CDR3 nucleotides read TGTGCCAGCTCGCCAAACCGACAGGGAACTAATGAAAAACTGTTTTTT. Translation: CASSPNRQGTNEKLFF.

The sample holds a few counts of this clonotype. The V call is TRBV3-1, the J call TRBJ1-1; TRBD1 matches at 9 bases. The CDR3 has 17 amino acids. The germline V gene has CDR1 LGHDT and CDR2 YNNKEL (reference sequence). Trimming removed 0 bases from V and 8 bases from J; junction bases left unmatched: 13. The CDR3 region is CASSQDRGARGTGEAFF. In DNA, the CDR3 is TGTGCCAGCAGCCAAGATCGGGGGGCTAGGGGGACAGGGGAAGCTTTCTTT.

Many counts were recorded for this clonotype. The chain combines TRBV7-2 with TRBJ2-1; 10 bases fit TRBD2. V lost 6 bases to trimming and J lost 5 bases; unmatched junction nucleotides: 10. Germline lookup yields CDR1 SGHTA and CDR2 FQGNSA. CDR3 size: 16 residues. The CDR3 reads CASRRYSGGVNNEQFF. In DNA, the CDR3 is TGTGCCAGCAGACGATACAGCGGGGGGGTTAACAATGAGCAGTTCTTC. Full variable domain (outside the CDR3, taken from reference TRBV7-2 and TRBJ2-1): GAGVSQSPSNKVTEKGKDVELRCDPISGHTALYWYRQSLGQGLEFLIYFQGNSAPDKSGLPSDRFSAERTGGSVSTLTIQRTQQEDSAVYLCASRRYSGGVNNEQFFGPGTRLTVL.

This clonotype was seen more than once but under ten times. The chain combines TRBV19 with TRBJ1-1, with D possibly TRBD1 on 6 matching bases. Germline assignment: CDR1 LNHDA and CDR2 SQIVND (reference sequence). This CDR3 contains 12 residues. With 8 bases removed from V and 11 bases from J, the gap between germline ends came to 18 bases. The CDR3 sequence: CASFGQTGWAFF. CDR3 coding DNA: TGTGCCAGTTTTGGACAGACGGGATGGGCTTTCTTT.

The chain couples TRBV6-6 to TRBJ2-1; the D gene is possibly TRBD2 (5 bases). Germline V CDR1 and CDR2: MNHNY, SVGAGI (reference sequence). This CDR3 comprises 15 residues. V gave up 0 bases and J gave up 12 bases, with 18 bases separating them. DNA of the CDR3: TGTGCCAGCAGTTACTCGGACGCTGGGAGCTCAAGGCAGTTCTTC. This encodes CASSYSDAGSSRQFF.

This clonotype came up a few times. V is TRBV20-1 and J is TRBJ1-1; weak D call: TRBD1 (5 bases). Looked up from germline, CDR1 is DFQATT and CDR2 is SNEGSKA (reference sequence). Deletions cut 6 bases from V and 11 bases from J, with 16 bases between. This CDR3 region has 11 residues. The CDR3 region is CSAQGPSGAFF. In DNA, the CDR3 is TGCAGTGCCCAGGGTCCGAGTGGCGCTTTCTTT.

This clonotype showed up many times. The V and J genes are TRBV28 and TRBJ2-3; the D is unclear. This CDR3 region has 13 residues. Between the trimmed V and J ends, which lost 5 bases and 2 bases, there was a span of 8 bases. Germline lookup yields CDR1 MDHEN and CDR2 SYDVKM. In nucleotides, the CDR3 is TGTGCCAGCAGTCGCGGCAACACAGATACGCAGTATTTT. Its translation is CASSRGNTDTQYF. Complete variable domain (other parts from reference TRBV28 and TRBJ2-3): DVKVTQSSRYLVKRTGEKVFLECVQDMDHENMFWYRQDPGLGLRLIYFSYDVKMKEKGDIPEGYSVSREKKERFSLILESASTNQTSMYLCASSRGNTDTQYFGPGTRLTVL.

The chain has TRBV19 and TRBJ1-5; D remains unclear. Germline V gene lookup returns CDR1 LNHDA and CDR2 SQIVND (reference sequence). The CDR3 has 14 residues. Deletions cut 6 bases from V and 3 bases from J, with 12 bases between. The CDR3 protein is CASRLLVYNQPQHF. The CDR3 DNA follows: TGTGCCAGTAGACTCCTGGTCTACAATCAGCCCCAGCATTTT.

The V call is TRBV18, the J call TRBJ2-7; D is unclear. V lost 1 base and J lost 5, with 18 bases in between. The CDR3 extends over 16 amino acids. Germline CDR1 is KGHSH and CDR2 is LQKENI. CDR3 sequence: CASSPRMTPNPNEQYF. The CDR3 DNA reads as TGTGCCAGCTCACCACGGATGACACCAAATCCTAACGAGCAGTACTTC.

This clonotype was seen many times. The V gene is TRBV2, the J gene TRBJ2-7; a possible D gene is TRBD2 (5 bases). CDR1 and CDR2 from the germline V gene are SNHLY and FYNNEI. Trimming left V 8 bases short and J 2 bases short, with 13 bases between. The CDR3 contains 13 residues. The CDR3, as DNA: TGTGCCAGCCTGAGCGGAACAACCTACGAGCAGTACTTC. Translating it yields CASLSGTTYEQYF. Using reference TRBV2 and TRBJ2-7 for the parts outside the CDR3, the full variable domain is EPEVTQTPSHQVTQMGQEVILRCVPISNHLYFYWYRQILGQKVEFLVSFYNNEISEKSEIFDDQFSVERPDGSNFTLKIRSTKLEDSAMYFCASLSGTTYEQYFGPGTRLTVT.

The V and J genes are TRBV12-3 or TRBV12-4 and TRBJ2-2; TRBD1 is a possible D gene (6 bases). Trimming removed 5 bases from V and 5 bases from J, with 12 bases in between. The CDR3 has 14 residues. The CDR3: CASSMTGGTGELFF. CDR3 in DNA: TGTGCCAGCAGTATGACAGGCGGTACCGGGGAGCTGTTTTTT.

The V and J genes are TRBV5-4 and TRBJ2-1; 9 positions agree with TRBD2. Germline assignment: CDR1 SGHNT and CDR2 YYREEE (reference sequence). This CDR3 contains 16 residues. The V segment lost 4 bases and the J segment 6 bases; nucleotides outside the gene matches: 11. The CDR3 DNA follows: TGTGCCAGCAGCAGTCTAGCGGGATTAGCCCCCAATGAGCAGTTCTTC. Translating it yields CASSSLAGLAPNEQFF.

V gene TRBV20-1 combines with J gene TRBJ1-3; D ambiguous. The CDR3 sequence is 15 residues long. Looked up from germline, CDR1 is DFQATT and CDR2 is SNEGSKA (reference sequence). Trimming took off 3 bases at V and 0 bases at J, with 12 bases between the two ends. The chain's CDR3 is CSASFLADSGNTIYF. Here the CDR3 DNA reads TGCAGTGCTAGTTTTCTAGCAGACTCTGGAAACACCATATATTTT.